The sequence of this T cell receptor (beta chain) was determined in a study of preoperative IRX-2 immunotherapy in early breast cancer (dated by TCRdb to about 2019). The treatment or condition label, as the study defines it: preoperative locoregional IRX-2 cytokine immunotherapy. The samples were obtained from a phase Ib study that tested preoperative, locoregional IRX-2 cytokine immunotherapy designed to prime immune responses. Patients with early-stage breast cancer who were given IRX-2 before surgery served as donors. The library was made by the immunoSEQ multiplex PCR assay. TCRdb obtained this table from immuneACCESS and retained in-frame rearrangements with V and J assigned. These tables miss some clones; where compared with another copy, unresolved V genes account for less than half of the shortfall, and the remainder is unexplained. In this sample the table shows 30,000 or so clones, roughly 80% of which occur a single time. Of the sample, 2% to 3% is held by the ten largest clones.

As for this clone: What antigen it recognizes has not been identified. No base-level quality is on record; no much larger clone is a single base apart.

This sequence was found in a human donor with breast cancer. Specimen: lymph node tissue, collected from a patient treated with IRX-2 immunotherapy.

The CDR3 loop reads CASSQTGEAYEQYF. The DNA is TGCGCCAGCAGCCAGACAGGGGAGGCCTACGAGCAGTACTTC. The receptor chain draws on TRBV5-1 and TRBJ2-7, with 8 middle bases fitting TRBD1. Spanning cysteine to phenylalanine, the CDR3 consists of 14 amino acids. Just CDR3 DNA is preserved here, 42 bases in frame from base 1. The germline V gene specifies SGHRS as CDR1 and YFSETQ as CDR2. V loses 4 bases at its end and J loses 2 bases; junction bases beyond the gene matches: 5.